The subject of this entry is one T cell receptor beta chain. The antigen remains undetermined. This entry is derived from a study of cytomegalovirus exposure and HLA in healthy donors. Study-wide background: Assignment to the Caucasian-associated ancestry cluster applied to over 70% of the 300 to 500 genotyped donors. The study, taken as a whole, reports: The study assumed roughly uniform donor sequencing depth for presence/absence analyses. Later analysis showed most CMV-associated TCR beta chains appearing HLA-restricted. Accurate predictions that matched the HLA-A and HLA-B alleles of most subjects were reportedly made from TCR beta sequences.

Use of 60 Vbeta and 13 Jbeta primers characterized the PCR. Sequenced by immunoSEQ multiplex PCR; TCRdb stores in-frame clones only, minus some. This sample has around 120,000 clones; just over 15% occur once, and the top ten carry 1.9%. The CDR3 runs 14 residues. Looked up from germline, CDR1 is MNHNS and CDR2 is SASEGT. Trimming cost V 2 bases and J 5 bases, with 13 bases left between them. The sequencing input was PBMCs. This sequence joins TRBV6-1 and TRBJ2-7; D may be TRBD2 (6 bases). The TCR was taken from a woman aged 18-30 years in good health and CMV-seronegative. CDR3 loop: CASSERREGHEQYF. The CDR3 coding sequence is TGTGCCAGCAGTGAACGGAGGGAAGGCCACGAGCAGTACTTC.